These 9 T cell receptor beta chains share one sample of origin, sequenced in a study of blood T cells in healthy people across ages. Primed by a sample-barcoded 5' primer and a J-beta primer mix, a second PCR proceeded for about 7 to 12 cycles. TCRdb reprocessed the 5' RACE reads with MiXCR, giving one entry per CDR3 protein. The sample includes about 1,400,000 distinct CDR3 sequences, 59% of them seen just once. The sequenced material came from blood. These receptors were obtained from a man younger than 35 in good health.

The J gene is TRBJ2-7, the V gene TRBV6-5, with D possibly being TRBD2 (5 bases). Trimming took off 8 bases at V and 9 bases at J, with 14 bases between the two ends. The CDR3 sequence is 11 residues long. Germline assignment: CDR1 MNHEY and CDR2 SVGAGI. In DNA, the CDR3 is TGTGCCAGCGGACTTAGGGTCGCGCAGTACTTC. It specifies CASGLRVAQYF.

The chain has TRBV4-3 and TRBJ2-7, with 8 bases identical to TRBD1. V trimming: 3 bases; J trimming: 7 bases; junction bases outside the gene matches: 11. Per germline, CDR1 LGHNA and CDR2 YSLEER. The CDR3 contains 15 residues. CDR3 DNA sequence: TGCGCCAGCAGCCATATAGCGACAGGGGAGAATGAGCAGTACTTC. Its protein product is CASSHIATGENEQYF.

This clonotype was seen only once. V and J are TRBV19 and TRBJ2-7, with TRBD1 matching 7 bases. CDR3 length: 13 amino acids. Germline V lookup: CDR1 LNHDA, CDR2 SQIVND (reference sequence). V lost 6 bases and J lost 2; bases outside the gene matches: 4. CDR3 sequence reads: CASSGTDAYEQYF. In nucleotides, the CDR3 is TGTGCCAGTAGCGGGACAGACGCCTACGAGCAGTACTTC. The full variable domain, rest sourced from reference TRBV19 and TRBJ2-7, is DGGITQSPKYLFRKEGQNVTLSCEQNLNHDAMYWYRQDPGQGLRLIYYSQIVNDFQKGDIAEGYSVSREKKESFPLTVTSAQKNPTAFYLCASSGTDAYEQYFGPGTRLTVT.

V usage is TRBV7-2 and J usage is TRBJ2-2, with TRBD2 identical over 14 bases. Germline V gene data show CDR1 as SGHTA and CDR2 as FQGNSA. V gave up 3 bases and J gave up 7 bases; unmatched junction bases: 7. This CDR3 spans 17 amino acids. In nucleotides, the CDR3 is TGTGCCAGCAGCTTGACTAGCGGGGGGGCCGGAGTCGGGGAGCTGTTTTTT. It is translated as CASSLTSGGAGVGELFF.

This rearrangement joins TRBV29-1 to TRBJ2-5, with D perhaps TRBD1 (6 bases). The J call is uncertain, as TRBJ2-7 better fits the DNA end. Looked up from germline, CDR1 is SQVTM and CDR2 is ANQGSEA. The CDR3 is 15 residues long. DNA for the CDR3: TGCAGCGTTGAAGACCCCTCGGACAGATACTACGAGCAGTACTTC. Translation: CSVEDPSDRYYEQYF.

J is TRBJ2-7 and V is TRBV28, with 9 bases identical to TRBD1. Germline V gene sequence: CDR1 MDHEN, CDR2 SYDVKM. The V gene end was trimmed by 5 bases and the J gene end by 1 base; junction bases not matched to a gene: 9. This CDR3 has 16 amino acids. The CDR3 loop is CASSTPDRGSSYEQYF. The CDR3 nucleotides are TGTGCCAGCAGTACCCCGGACAGGGGTTCTTCCTACGAGCAGTACTTC. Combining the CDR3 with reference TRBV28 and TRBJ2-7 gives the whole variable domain DVKVTQSSRYLVKRTGEKVFLECVQDMDHENMFWYRQDPGLGLRLIYFSYDVKMKEKGDIPEGYSVSREKKERFSLILESASTNQTSMYLCASSTPDRGSSYEQYFGPGTRLTVT.

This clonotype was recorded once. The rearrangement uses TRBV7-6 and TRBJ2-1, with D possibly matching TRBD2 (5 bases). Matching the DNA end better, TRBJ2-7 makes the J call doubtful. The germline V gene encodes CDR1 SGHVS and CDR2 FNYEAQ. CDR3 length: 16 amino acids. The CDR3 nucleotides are TGTGCCAGCAGCTTAAGGACTTCCCACTCCTACAATGAGCAGTACTTC. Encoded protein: CASSLRTSHSYNEQYF.

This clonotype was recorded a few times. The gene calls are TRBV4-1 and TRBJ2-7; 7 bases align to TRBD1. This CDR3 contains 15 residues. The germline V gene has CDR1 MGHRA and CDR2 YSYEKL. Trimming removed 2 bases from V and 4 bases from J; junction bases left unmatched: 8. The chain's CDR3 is CASSQFSMTGYEQYF. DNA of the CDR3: TGCGCCAGCAGCCAATTTTCAATGACAGGGTACGAGCAGTACTTC.

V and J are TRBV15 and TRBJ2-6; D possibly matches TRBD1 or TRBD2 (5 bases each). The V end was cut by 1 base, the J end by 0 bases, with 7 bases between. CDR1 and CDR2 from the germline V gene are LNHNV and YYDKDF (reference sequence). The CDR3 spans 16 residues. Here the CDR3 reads CATSRGGNSGANVLTF. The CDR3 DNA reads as TGTGCCACCAGCAGAGGGGGGAACTCTGGGGCCAACGTCCTGACTTTC. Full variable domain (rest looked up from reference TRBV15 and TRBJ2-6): DAMVIQNPRYQVTQFGKPVTLSCSQTLNHNVMYWYQQKSSQAPKLLFHYYDKDFNNEADTPDNFQSRRPNTSFCFLDIRSPGLGDTAMYLCATSRGGNSGANVLTFGAGSRLTVL.